What follows are 2 T cell receptor beta chains derived from one specimen sequenced in a study of human T cells and chemical hapten exposure. Time point reported: pre-sensitization, week 0. The treatment here: therapeutic diphenylcyclopropenone sensitization with weekly scalp DPC. TCRdb passed the RACE reads through MiXCR, listing each CDR3 protein once. This table has 80,000 to 95,000 distinct CDR3 sequences, 8% to 10% appearing once. The sample consisted of whole blood, taken in connection with sensitization to the hapten diphenylcyclopropenone (DPC). The receptor source for this set is a woman aged 40 to 49 with alopecia areata. Some clones in this sample may be carry-over from other donors' samples.

This clonotype was detected ten times or more. The chain joins TRBV6-1 to TRBJ1-4; 10 nucleotides align to TRBD1. Trimming at V came to 3 bases and at J to 3 bases, leaving 7 bases not matched to a gene. CDR3 length: 17 residues. The germline gives CDR1 MNHNS, CDR2 SASEGT. For the CDR3, the DNA is TGTGCCAGCAGTGACCAAATGACAGGGGGCTCTAATGAAAAACTGTTTTTT. Its translation: CASSDQMTGGSNEKLFF.

This clonotype was seen a few times. The rearrangement joins TRBV30 to TRBJ1-1; D unresolved. Germline assignment: CDR1 GTSNPN and CDR2 SVGIG (reference sequence). The CDR3 has 13 residues. V dropped 8 bases and J dropped 2 bases, with 15 bases sitting between them. CDR3 residues: CAERNWGNTEAFF. CDR3 nucleotides: TGTGCCGAGCGAAATTGGGGAAACACTGAAGCTTTCTTT.